This T cell receptor (beta chain) was sequenced for a study of cytomegalovirus exposure and HLA in healthy donors. Points from the study as a whole: Later work found that TCR association rates differed between HLA loci; DRB1 had the most and HLA-C the fewest. Among the CMV-associated chains, a few were confirmed in vitro as specific for CMV antigens.

This clone has just a few counts. Its target is unknown. Its ends do not fully match the called genes, so a read error is possible. 60 Vbeta and 13 Jbeta primers were used in PCR. The assay was immunoSEQ multiplex PCR, and TCRdb's table has in-frame clones only and misses some. The table includes around 150,000 clones, over 65% detected once. This TCR derives from a young man in good health and CMV-seropositive. Sample: PBMCs.

CDR3 nucleotide sequence: TGTGCTAGCAGCTTAAACAGGGTACAAGAGACCCAGTACTTC. It specifies CASSLNRVQETQYF. The chain uses TRBV7-7 and TRBJ2-5, with a possible D match to TRBD1 (6 bases). The CDR3 contains 14 residues. Germline assignment: CDR1 SSHAT and CDR2 FNYEAQ (reference sequence).